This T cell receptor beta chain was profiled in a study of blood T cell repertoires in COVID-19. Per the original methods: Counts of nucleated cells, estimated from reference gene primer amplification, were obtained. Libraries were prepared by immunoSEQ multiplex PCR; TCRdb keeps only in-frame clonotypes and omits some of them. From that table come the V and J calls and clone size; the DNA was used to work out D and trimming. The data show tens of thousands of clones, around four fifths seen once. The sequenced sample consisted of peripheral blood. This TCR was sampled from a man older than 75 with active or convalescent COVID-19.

This CDR3 reads CASSPLQGEHAEAFF. The DNA of the CDR3 is TGTGCCAGCAGTCCGCTTCAGGGGGAGCATGCTGAAGCTTTCTTT. The gene calls are TRBV27 and TRBJ1-1; 7 nucleotides match TRBD1. Germline V CDR1 and CDR2: MNHEY, SMNVEV (reference sequence). The CDR3 covers 15 residues. Trimming cost V 5 bases and J 6 bases; bases outside gene matches: 12.